One and the same sample provided the 17 T cell receptor beta chains below, sequenced in a study of response to subunit inactivated influenza vaccine. TCRdb re-called the RT-PCR reads through MiXCR, storing one row per CDR3 protein. This sample yields about 240,000 distinct CDR3 sequences, of which 10% to 15% are seen a single time; more than 7% belongs to the top ten. The sample in question was non-naive T cells sorted from PBMCs, obtained around two weeks before vaccination. Receptor source: a man aged 45-65 years who received an inactivated influenza vaccine.

The chain uses TRBV4-3 and TRBJ2-5, with 11 bases aligning to TRBD1. V was clipped by 4 bases and J by 2 bases; unmatched bases: 9. The CDR3 sequence is 17 residues long. Looked up from germline, CDR1 is LGHNA and CDR2 is YSLEER. The CDR3 DNA sequence: TGCGCCAGCAGCCCCCCCCGAGGACAGGGGGCTCAAGAGACCCAGTACTTC. This gives the protein CASSPPRGQGAQETQYF.

This clonotype was counted ten times or more. The J gene is TRBJ1-4, the V gene TRBV30; 9 bases align to TRBD1. After removal of 2 bases from V and 8 bases from J, the junction contained 15 bases not matched to a gene. The CDR3 consists of 17 residues. The germline V gene encodes CDR1 GTSNPN and CDR2 SVGIG (reference sequence). CDR3 DNA sequence: TGTGCCTGGAGTCCCGACGCCGCCGGGACAGGGAGAGAAAAACTGTTTTTT. Protein: CAWSPDAAGTGREKLFF.

This clonotype was detected many times. The J gene is TRBJ1-3, the V gene TRBV5-1; possible D gene TRBD1, 5 bases. The CDR3 spans 15 residues. The V gene's germline CDR1 is SGHRS and CDR2 YFSETQ. V lost 6 bases and J lost 4, with 17 bases in between. The CDR3 DNA sequence: TGCGCCAGCACTCCTGGGACCTTCGGAGGAAACACCATATATTTT. It codes for CASTPGTFGGNTIYF.

The chain joins TRBV7-2 to TRBJ2-7, with D uncertain. Germline loops: CDR1 SGHTA, CDR2 FQGNSA. Deletions cut 5 bases from V and 6 bases from J, with 11 bases between. There are 12 residues in the CDR3. The CDR3 spells CASSLTYSEQYF. CDR3 in DNA: TGTGCCAGCAGCCTTACCTATTCCGAGCAGTACTTC.

This clonotype was picked up many times. The chain uses TRBV3-1 and TRBJ1-1; no firm D call. The V end lost 0 bases, the J end lost 1 base, and 6 bases lay between the germline ends. Germline V gives CDR1 LGHDT, CDR2 YNNKEL (reference sequence). CDR3 length: 14 amino acids. CDR3 nucleotide sequence: TGTGCCAGCAGCCAAGATAACGCGAACACTGAAGCTTTCTTT. This encodes CASSQDNANTEAFF.

The genes are TRBV20-1 and TRBJ1-1; D is possibly TRBD1 (6 bases). V was clipped by 0 bases and J by 7 bases, with 12 bases between them. The CDR3 extends over 13 amino acids. The germline V gene encodes CDR1 DFQATT and CDR2 SNEGSKA (reference sequence). The CDR3 reads CSARDRGDFEAFF. As DNA, the CDR3 is TGCAGTGCTAGAGACAGGGGAGACTTTGAAGCTTTCTTT.

This clonotype has at least ten counts. This rearrangement joins TRBV20-1 to TRBJ2-1; perhaps TRBD2 as D (6 bases). V gave up 3 bases and J gave up 6 bases, with 9 bases separating them. The CDR3 contains 12 residues. From germline, CDR1 is DFQATT and CDR2 SNEGSKA (reference sequence). The CDR3 loop reads CSARGGPNEQFF. The CDR3 DNA reads TGCAGTGCTAGGGGGGGACCCAATGAGCAGTTCTTC.

In its sample, this clonotype was seen a few times. The chain carries TRBV19 and TRBJ2-1; 10 bases map to TRBD2. This CDR3 has 16 amino acids. Germline trimming cut 7 bases from V and 6 bases from J; bases unmatched to any gene: 12. Germline CDR1 reads LNHDA; CDR2 reads SQIVND (reference sequence). CDR3 in amino acids: CASTRPQRGGSNEQFF. The CDR3 DNA sequence: TGTGCCAGTACCCGGCCGCAGCGGGGGGGTTCCAATGAGCAGTTCTTC.

This clonotype turned up a few times. The V call is TRBV4-1, the J call TRBJ1-3, with TRBD1 identical over 10 bases. Trimming cost V 0 bases and J 4 bases; bases outside gene matches: 3. Germline V gene sequence: CDR1 MGHRA, CDR2 YSYEKL. CDR3 size: 16 residues. The CDR3 protein is CASSQDDRGRGNTIYF. CDR3 sequence (DNA): TGCGCCAGCAGCCAAGATGACAGGGGGCGAGGAAACACCATATATTTT.

V gene TRBV3-1 combines with J gene TRBJ1-1; no clear D. V was pared by 2 bases and J by 4 bases, with 8 bases between. This CDR3 region has 13 residues. Germline CDR1 and CDR2: LGHDT and YNNKEL (reference sequence). The CDR3 DNA follows: TGTGCCAGCAGCCAACGGGGAACCACTGAAGCTTTCTTT. Residues: CASSQRGTTEAFF.

This clonotype showed up many times. This chain uses TRBV6-2 or TRBV6-3 with TRBJ2-3, with a tentative D call TRBD1 (5 bases). CDR1 and CDR2 (germline): MNHEY, SVGEGT. CDR3 length equals 13 residues. Trimming shortened V by 4 bases and J by 7 bases, and 12 bases separated the two germline ends. CDR3 region: CASSSAGLHTQYF. The CDR3 nucleotides read TGTGCCAGCAGTTCTGCAGGGCTACATACGCAGTATTTT.

The chain uses TRBV20-1 and TRBJ2-5, with TRBD2 matching over 9 bases. CDR1 is DFQATT and CDR2 is SNEGSKA in the germline V gene (reference sequence). V lost 2 bases, J lost 4 bases, and 2 bases stayed unmatched. The CDR3 length is 13 residues. The CDR3 DNA reads as TGCAGTGCTAGACTAGCGGGGATAGAGACCCAGTACTTC. It yields the protein CSARLAGIETQYF.

This chain uses TRBV6-5 with TRBJ2-5; TRBD1 aligns across 9 bases. In germline, CDR1 is MNHEY, CDR2 SVGAGI. The CDR3 sequence is 14 residues long. V lost 2 bases, J lost 5 bases, and 3 bases stayed unmatched. DNA of the CDR3: TGTGCCAGCAGTTACGGGACAGGGCTGGAGACCCAGTACTTC. The encoded protein is CASSYGTGLETQYF.

This clonotype was found a few times. The V gene is TRBV5-1, the J gene TRBJ2-7; the D gene could be TRBD1 or TRBD2 (6 bases each). The CDR3 has 15 amino acids. V was clipped by 3 bases and J by 0 bases, with 13 bases between them. Germline V lookup: CDR1 SGHRS, CDR2 YFSETQ. CDR3 bases: TGCGCCAGCAGCTGGGGGGCAGGGACCTCCTACGAGCAGTACTTC. Translated: CASSWGAGTSYEQYF. The full variable domain, with the rest looked up from reference TRBV5-1 and TRBJ2-7, is KAGVTQTPRYLIKTRGQQVTLSCSPISGHRSVSWYQQTPGQGLQFLFEYFSETQRNKGNFPGRFSGRQFSNSRSEMNVSTLELGDSALYLCASSWGAGTSYEQYFGPGTRLTVT.

This clonotype showed up just a few times. This rearrangement joins TRBV18 to TRBJ2-5, with D tentatively TRBD1 or TRBD2 (5 bases each). The CDR3 extends over 16 amino acids. The V and J ends lost 0 bases and 1 base respectively, with 12 bases between them. The germline gives CDR1 KGHSH, CDR2 LQKENI. The CDR3 nucleotides are TGTGCCAGCTCACCACCGGGACGGAGTTCCCAAGAGACCCAGTACTTC. As protein: CASSPPGRSSQETQYF.

This clonotype was observed a few times. The chain recombines TRBV7-9 with TRBJ2-7, with D possibly TRBD1 on 6 matching bases. CDR1 is SEHNR, CDR2 FQNEAQ, per germline (reference sequence). Trimming cost V 0 bases and J 6 bases, with 9 bases left between them. The CDR3 extends over 13 amino acids. CDR3: CASSLAGGSEQYF. CDR3 nucleotide sequence: TGTGCCAGCAGCTTAGCAGGGGGTAGCGAGCAGTACTTC.

There are a few counts of this clonotype. The chain carries TRBV12-3 or TRBV12-4 and TRBJ2-7; maybe TRBD2 (5 bases). This CDR3 contains 12 residues. Deletions cut 6 bases from V and 3 bases from J, with 9 bases between. The CDR3 reads CASSAGRYEQYF. For the CDR3, the DNA is TGTGCCAGCAGCGCGGGCCGCTACGAGCAGTACTTC.